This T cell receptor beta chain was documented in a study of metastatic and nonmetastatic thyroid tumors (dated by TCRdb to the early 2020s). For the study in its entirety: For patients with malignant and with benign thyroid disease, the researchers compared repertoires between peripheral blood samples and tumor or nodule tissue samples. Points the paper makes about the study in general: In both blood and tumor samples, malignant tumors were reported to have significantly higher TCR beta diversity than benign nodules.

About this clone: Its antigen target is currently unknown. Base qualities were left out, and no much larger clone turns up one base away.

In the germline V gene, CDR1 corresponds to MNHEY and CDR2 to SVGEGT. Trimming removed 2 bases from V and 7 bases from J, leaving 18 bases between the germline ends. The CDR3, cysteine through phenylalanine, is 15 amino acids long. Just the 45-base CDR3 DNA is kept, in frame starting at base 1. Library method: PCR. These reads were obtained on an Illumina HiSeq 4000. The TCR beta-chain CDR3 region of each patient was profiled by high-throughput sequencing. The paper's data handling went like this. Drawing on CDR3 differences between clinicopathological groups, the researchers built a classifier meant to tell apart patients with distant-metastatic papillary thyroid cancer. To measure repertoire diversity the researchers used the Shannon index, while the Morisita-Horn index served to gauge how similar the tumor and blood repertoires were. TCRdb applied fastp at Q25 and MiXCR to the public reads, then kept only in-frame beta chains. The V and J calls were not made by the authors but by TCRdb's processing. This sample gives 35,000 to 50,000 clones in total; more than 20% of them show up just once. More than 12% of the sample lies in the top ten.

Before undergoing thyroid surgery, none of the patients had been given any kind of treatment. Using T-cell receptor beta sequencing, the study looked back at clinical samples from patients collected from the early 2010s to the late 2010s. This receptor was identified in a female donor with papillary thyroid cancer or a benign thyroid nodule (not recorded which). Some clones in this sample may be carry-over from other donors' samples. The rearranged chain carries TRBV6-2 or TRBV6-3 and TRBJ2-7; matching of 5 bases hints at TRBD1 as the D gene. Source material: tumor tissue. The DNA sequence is TGTGCCAGCAGTTACCTGCCCGGACAACCCTTGGAGCAGTACTTC. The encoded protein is CASSYLPGQPLEQYF.